The 2 T cell receptor beta chains in this list originate from one sample, sequenced in a study of T-cell memory formation after mild COVID-19. TCRdb re-derived calls from the 5' RACE reads in MiXCR, one entry per CDR3 protein. The top ten hold more than 8% of the sample, which has approximately 440,000 distinct CDR3 sequences, around 20% seen once. Sample: PBMCs or a T cell subset sorted from them (not recorded which). These receptors were collected from an adult woman who had mild COVID-19 (a few samples of this study predate the infection). Cell type and time point are not known.

This rearrangement joins TRBV6-5 to TRBJ2-7; TRBD2 aligns across 12 bases. Trimming removed 6 bases from V and 5 bases from J; junction bases left unmatched: 2. CDR1 and CDR2 (germline): MNHEY, SVGAGI. The length of the CDR3 is 13 residues. CDR3 bases: TGTGCCAGCAGGCGACTAGCGGGAGACGAGCAGTACTTC. This gives the protein CASRRLAGDEQYF.

V and J are TRBV7-9 and TRBJ2-5; D unresolved. CDR1 and CDR2 from the germline V gene are SEHNR and FQNEAQ (reference sequence). The CDR3 is 14 amino acids. Trimming left V 5 bases short and J 5 bases short, with 15 bases between. DNA for the CDR3: TGTGCCAGCAGCCCCCCCATGCAACGGGAGACCCAGTACTTC. Translating gives CASSPPMQRETQYF.